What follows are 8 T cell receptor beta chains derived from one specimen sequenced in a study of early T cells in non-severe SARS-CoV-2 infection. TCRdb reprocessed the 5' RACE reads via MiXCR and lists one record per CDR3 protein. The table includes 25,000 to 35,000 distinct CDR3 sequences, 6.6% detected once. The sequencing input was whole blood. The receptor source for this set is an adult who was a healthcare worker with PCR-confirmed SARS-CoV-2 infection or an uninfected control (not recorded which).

The CDR3 sequence is CASSIGLAGGLYNEQFF. The CDR3 coding sequence is TGTGCCAGTAGTATCGGACTAGCGGGAGGGCTCTACAATGAGCAGTTCTTC. The chain recombines TRBV19 with TRBJ2-1; 15 positions agree with TRBD2. Germline trimming cut 3 bases from V and 3 bases from J; bases unmatched to any gene: 3. CDR3 length: 17 residues. Germline assignment: CDR1 LNHDA and CDR2 SQIVND (reference sequence).

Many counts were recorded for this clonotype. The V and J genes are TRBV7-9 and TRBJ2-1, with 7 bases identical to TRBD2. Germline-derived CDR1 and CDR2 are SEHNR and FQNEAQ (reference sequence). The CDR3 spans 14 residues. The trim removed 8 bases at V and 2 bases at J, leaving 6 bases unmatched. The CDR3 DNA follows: TGTGCCAGCTCGGGGCTAGCGGCCTACAATGAGCAGTTCTTC. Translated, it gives CASSGLAAYNEQFF.

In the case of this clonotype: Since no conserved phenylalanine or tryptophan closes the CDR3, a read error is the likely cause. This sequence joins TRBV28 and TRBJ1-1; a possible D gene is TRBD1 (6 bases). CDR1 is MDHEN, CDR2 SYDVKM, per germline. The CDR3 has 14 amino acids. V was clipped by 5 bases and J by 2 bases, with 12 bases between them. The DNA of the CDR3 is TGTGCCAGCAGTCCCGGACAGCTCAACACTGAAGCTTTCCTT. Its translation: CASSPGQLNTEAFL.

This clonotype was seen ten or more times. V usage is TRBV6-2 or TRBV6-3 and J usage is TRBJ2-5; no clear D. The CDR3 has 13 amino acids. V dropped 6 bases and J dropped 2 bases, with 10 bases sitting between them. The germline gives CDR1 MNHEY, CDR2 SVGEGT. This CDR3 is CASSGQEQETQYF. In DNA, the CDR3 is TGTGCCAGCAGCGGCCAGGAACAAGAGACCCAGTACTTC.

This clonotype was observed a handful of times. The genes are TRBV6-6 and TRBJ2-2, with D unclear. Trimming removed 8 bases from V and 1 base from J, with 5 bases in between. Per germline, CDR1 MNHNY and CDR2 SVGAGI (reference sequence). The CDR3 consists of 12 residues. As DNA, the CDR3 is TGTGCCAGCTCCATGAACACCGGGGAGCTGTTTTTT. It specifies CASSMNTGELFF.

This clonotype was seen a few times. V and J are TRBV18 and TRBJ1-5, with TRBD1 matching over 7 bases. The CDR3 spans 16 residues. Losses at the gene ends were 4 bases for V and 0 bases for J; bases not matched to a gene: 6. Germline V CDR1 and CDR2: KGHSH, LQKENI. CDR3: CASSLRQGNSNQPQHF. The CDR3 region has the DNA TGTGCCAGCTCACTCCGACAGGGTAATAGCAATCAGCCCCAGCATTTT.

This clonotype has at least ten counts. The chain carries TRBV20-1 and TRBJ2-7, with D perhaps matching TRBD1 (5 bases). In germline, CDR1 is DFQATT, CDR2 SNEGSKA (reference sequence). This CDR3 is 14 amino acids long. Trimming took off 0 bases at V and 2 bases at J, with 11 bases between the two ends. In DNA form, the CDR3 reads TGCAGTGCTAGAGACCCCAGGGCCGCCTACGAGCAGTACTTC. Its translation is CSARDPRAAYEQYF.

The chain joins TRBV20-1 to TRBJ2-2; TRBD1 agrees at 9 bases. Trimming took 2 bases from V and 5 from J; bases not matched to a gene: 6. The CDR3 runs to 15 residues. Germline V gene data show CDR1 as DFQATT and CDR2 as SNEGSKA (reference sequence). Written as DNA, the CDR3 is TGCAGTGCTAGAATTCGGACAGGGGTAACCGGGGAGCTGTTTTTT. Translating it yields CSARIRTGVTGELFF.